Listed below are T cell receptor beta chains from one sample, sequenced in a study of T cells in Graves' hyperthyroidism and ophthalmopathy. TCRdb re-derived calls from the multiplex PCR reads in MiXCR, one entry per CDR3 protein. The sample lists a few hundred thousand distinct CDR3 sequences; 21% were seen once. Sequenced: blood. These TCRs come from a woman in her forties or fifties with Graves' hyperthyroidism. Each CDR3 is given with its conserved first and last residue. The D gene is left open where the match is weak. Clone size is given for some rows only: seen once, a few or many times, or a class if the clone is expanded.

v_gene	d_gene	abundance	j_gene	CDR3nt	CDR3aa
TRBV28	NA	many	TRBJ1-5	TGTGCCAGCAGTTTTAGGAGGAGCAATCAGCCCCAGCATTTT	CASSFRRSNQPQHF
TRBV6-2/TRBV6-3	NA	few	TRBJ2-4	TGTGCCAGTAGAGACGGAAACATTCAGTACTTC	CASRDGNIQYF
TRBV7-3	TRBD1	few	TRBJ2-7	TGTGCCAGCAGCTTACTCCGGGACAGGGACTCCTACGAGCAGTACTTC	CASSLLRDRDSYEQYF
TRBV3-1	NA	many	TRBJ1-1	TGTGCCAGCAGCCAAGAGGGGGCAAGGACTGAAGCTTTCTTT	CASSQEGARTEAFF
TRBV10-1	NA	many	TRBJ1-1	TGCGCCAGCAGTAAGACGACAGGCCATAACACTGAAGCTTTCTTT	CASSKTTGHNTEAFF
TRBV9	NA	many	TRBJ2-2	TGTGCCAGCAGCGTGAATTCCGGGGACGGGGAGCTGTTTTTT	CASSVNSGDGELFF
TRBV7-6	TRBD1	NA	TRBJ2-7	TGTGCCAGCAGCCGGGGACAGGGGCTCTACGAGCAGTACTTC	CASSRGQGLYEQYF
TRBV6-1	TRBD1	NA	TRBJ2-1	TGTGCCAGCAGTGGTTTCCTCGGGACAGGGGTTAATGAGCAGTTCTTC	CASSGFLGTGVNEQFF
TRBV19	NA	few	TRBJ2-7	TGTGCCAGTACGGAGCAGCCGGACGAGCAGTACTTC	CASTEQPDEQYF
TRBV10-3	TRBD2	many	TRBJ2-1	TGTGCCATCAGTAGCGGGAGACAGTCCTACAATGAGCAGTTCTTC	CAISSGRQSYNEQFF
TRBV5-6	NA	NA	TRBJ2-7	TGTGCCAGCAGCCACCCCCGCAGAGGGGAGCAGTACTTC	CASSHPRRGEQYF